This passage covers 18 T cell receptor beta chains from one sample sequenced in a study of blood T cell repertoires in COVID-19. Sequenced by immunoSEQ multiplex PCR; TCRdb stores in-frame clones only, minus some. The table includes some 44,000 clones, approximately 90% detected once. What was sequenced was peripheral blood. The receptors here all came from a man aged 55-75 years with active COVID-19.

This rearrangement joins TRBV2 to TRBJ1-5; 8 positions match TRBD1. Germline V gene data show CDR1 as SNHLY and CDR2 as FYNNEI. Losses at the gene ends were 5 bases for V and 3 bases for J; bases not matched to a gene: 3. This CDR3 region has 14 residues. The CDR3: CASSRQGPNQPQHF. The CDR3 DNA follows: TGTGCCAGCAGTCGACAGGGGCCCAATCAGCCCCAGCATTTT.

The V gene is TRBV24-1, the J gene TRBJ1-2; D uncertain. V gave up 4 bases and J gave up 8 bases, with 16 bases separating them. The CDR3 runs to 14 residues. From germline, CDR1 is KGHDR and CDR2 SFDVKD. Written as DNA, the CDR3 is TGTGCCACCAGTGACCCCGGGAGTTTAGGGGGCTACACCTTC. Its translation is CATSDPGSLGGYTF.

The chain has TRBV30 and TRBJ2-3, with a weak D call TRBD2 (5 bases). This CDR3 spans 12 amino acids. Between the trimmed V and J ends, which lost 0 bases and 6 bases, there was a span of 7 bases. Germline V CDR1 and CDR2: GTSNPN, SVGIG (reference sequence). This CDR3 is CAWSVRGDTQYF. The CDR3 DNA sequence: TGTGCCTGGAGTGTACGAGGGGATACGCAGTATTTT. The whole variable domain, filled in from reference TRBV30 and TRBJ2-3, reads SQTIHQWPATLVQPVGSPLSLECTVEGTSNPNLYWYRQAAGRGLQLLFYSVGIGQISSEVPQNLSASRPQDRQFILSSKKLLLSDSGFYLCAWSVRGDTQYFGPGTRLTVL.

This clone was seen only a few times. The chain uses TRBV5-5 and TRBJ1-5, with D uncertain. CDR1 is SGHKS and CDR2 is YYEKEE in the germline V gene (reference sequence). V was cut by 4 bases and J by 1 base, with 15 bases left in between. This CDR3 contains 16 residues. The CDR3 DNA sequence: TGTGCCAGCAGCCCCTCCATGCCGGGAAGCAATCAGCCCCAGCATTTT. Translating gives CASSPSMPGSNQPQHF.

The chain carries TRBV7-3 and TRBJ1-2; D gene uncertain. Germline CDR1 and CDR2: SGHTA and FQGTGA. The CDR3 runs to 14 residues. Trimming cost V 4 bases and J 8 bases, with 17 bases left between them. The CDR3 nucleotides are TGTGCCAGCAGCTCCGAGGCGGGGTTTGGAGGCTACACCTTC. Its protein product is CASSSEAGFGGYTF.

This clone was seen once. The V call is TRBV19, the J call TRBJ1-5; D not resolved. Germline V CDR1 and CDR2: LNHDA, SQIVND (reference sequence). V was cut by 4 bases and J by 4 bases, with 14 bases left in between. This CDR3 is 15 amino acids long. The CDR3 loop reads CASSTLGRGNQPQHF. The CDR3 bases are TGTGCCAGTAGTACCCTCGGACGGGGAAATCAGCCCCAGCATTTT.

The genes are TRBV5-6 and TRBJ2-1, with 8 bases identical to TRBD2. The CDR3 extends over 12 amino acids. Losses at the gene ends were 4 bases for V and 9 bases for J; bases not matched to a gene: 3. Germline V lookup: CDR1 SGHDT, CDR2 YYEEEE. The CDR3 nucleotides read TGTGCCAGCAGCCATACTAGCGGTGAGCAGTTCTTC. It codes for CASSHTSGEQFF.

The rearrangement links TRBV5-1 to TRBJ1-5; D is perhaps TRBD1 (5 bases). V dropped 1 base and J dropped 8 bases, with 19 bases sitting between them. The CDR3 is 16 residues long. The germline CDR1 and CDR2 sequences are SGHRS and YFSETQ. CDR3 residues: CASSLYRQAHREPQHF. As DNA, the CDR3 is TGCGCCAGCAGCTTGTACAGGCAGGCCCACCGGGAGCCCCAGCATTTT.

The chain has TRBV27 and TRBJ1-1; D ambiguous. V was clipped by 3 bases and J by 6 bases, with 14 bases between them. CDR1 MNHEY and CDR2 SMNVEV come from the germline V gene (reference sequence). The CDR3 runs 14 residues. The DNA of the CDR3 is TGTGCCAGCAGTTTTGGAGCTAAAGCCGCTGAAGCTTTCTTT. Its protein is CASSFGAKAAEAFF.

This chain connects TRBV6-5 to TRBJ1-3, with 7 bases fitting TRBD1. The germline gives CDR1 MNHEY, CDR2 SVGAGI. Trimming at V came to 5 bases and at J to 5 bases, leaving 9 bases not matched to a gene. This CDR3 spans 15 amino acids. CDR3 residues: CASSMGSGGRNTIYF. The CDR3 DNA follows: TGTGCCAGCAGTATGGGCTCAGGGGGGAGAAACACCATATATTTT.

The V call is TRBV6-6, the J call TRBJ1-1; perhaps TRBD1 as D (6 bases). Germline lookup yields CDR1 MNHNY and CDR2 SVGAGI (reference sequence). Trimming removed 4 bases at V and 0 bases at J, with 12 bases between. This CDR3 is built from 15 residues. The CDR3 sequence is CASSSPGQLNTEAFF. CDR3 bases: TGTGCCAGCAGTTCTCCGGGACAACTGAACACTGAAGCTTTCTTT.

A word on this clone: Other DNA variants within this sample encode the same CDR3. The chain is built from TRBV27 and TRBJ1-6, with 7 positions matching TRBD1. There are 12 residues in the CDR3. With 8 bases clipped from V and 13 bases from J, the junction kept 8 bases outside the gene matches. Germline CDR1 is MNHEY and CDR2 is SMNVEV (reference sequence). The CDR3 DNA is TGTGCCAGCGGCGACAGGGTTTCGCCCCTCCACTTT. This sequence encodes CASGDRVSPLHF.

This clone was detected once. The V gene is TRBV7-2, the J gene TRBJ2-5; perhaps TRBD2 as D (6 bases). V gave up 11 bases and J gave up 2 bases, with 15 bases separating them. This CDR3 region has 13 residues. CDR1 is SGHTA and CDR2 is FQGNSA in the germline V gene. This chain's CDR3 is CAPTEGKQETQYF. The CDR3 DNA is TGTGCCCCAACGGAGGGGAAACAAGAGACCCAGTACTTC. Complete variable domain (other parts from reference TRBV7-2 and TRBJ2-5): GAGVSQSPSNKVTEKGKDVELRCDPISGHTALYWYRQSLGQGLEFLIYFQGNSAPDKSGLPSDRFSAERTGGSVSTLTIQRTQQEDSAVYLCAPTEGKQETQYFGPGTRLLVL.

This clone was counted a few times. This rearrangement joins TRBV11-3 to TRBJ2-7, with 12 bases lining up with TRBD2. CDR1 and CDR2 from the germline V gene are SGHNT and YENEEA. V was pared by 5 bases and J by 2 bases, with 1 base of the junction left unmatched. The CDR3 sequence is 14 residues long. The CDR3 coding sequence is TGTGCCAGCAGCCTAGCGGGAGGGCCCTACGAGCAGTACTTC. It specifies CASSLAGGPYEQYF. Full variable domain (outside the CDR3, taken from reference TRBV11-3 and TRBJ2-7): EAGVVQSPRYKIIEKKQPVAFWCNPISGHNTLYWYLQNLGQGPELLIRYENEEAVDDSQLPKDRFSAERLKGVDSTLKIQPAELGDSAVYLCASSLAGGPYEQYFGPGTRLTVT.

The chain has TRBV19 and TRBJ2-1; TRBD2 matches 8 bases. This CDR3 region has 16 residues. The V segment lost 6 bases and the J segment 4 bases; nucleotides outside the gene matches: 11. CDR1 LNHDA and CDR2 SQIVND come from the germline V gene (reference sequence). The CDR3 DNA reads as TGTGCCAGTAGCTCTGGGGCTACTAGCGGTTACAATGAGCAGTTCTTC. It codes for CASSSGATSGYNEQFF.

This sequence joins TRBV6-5 and TRBJ2-3; TRBD1 matches 9 bases. There are 14 residues in the CDR3. Germline assignment: CDR1 MNHEY and CDR2 SVGAGI. The trim removed 7 bases at V and 1 base at J, leaving 3 bases unmatched. CDR3 region: CASIRTGGTDTQYF. CDR3 coding DNA: TGTGCCAGCATCAGGACAGGGGGCACAGATACGCAGTATTTT.

The chain links TRBV11-3 to TRBJ2-1, with 14 bases aligning to TRBD2. The CDR3 sequence is 18 residues long. Germline CDR1 and CDR2: SGHNT and YENEEA. The junction had 4 bases not matched to a gene; V was cut back by 1 base and J by 2 bases. CDR3 sequence (DNA): TGTGCCAGCAGCTTAGCTAGACTAGCGGGGGGGCCCTACAATGAGCAGTTCTTC. It codes for CASSLARLAGGPYNEQFF.

The chain couples TRBV27 to TRBJ2-7, with 7 nucleotides matching TRBD1. This CDR3 contains 13 residues. Germline V gene data show CDR1 as MNHEY and CDR2 as SMNVEV (reference sequence). V dropped 6 bases and J dropped 2; count of bases not matched to a gene: 4. Written as DNA, the CDR3 is TGTGCCAGCAGAGGCAGGGGGACCTACGAGCAGTACTTC. Translating gives CASRGRGTYEQYF.